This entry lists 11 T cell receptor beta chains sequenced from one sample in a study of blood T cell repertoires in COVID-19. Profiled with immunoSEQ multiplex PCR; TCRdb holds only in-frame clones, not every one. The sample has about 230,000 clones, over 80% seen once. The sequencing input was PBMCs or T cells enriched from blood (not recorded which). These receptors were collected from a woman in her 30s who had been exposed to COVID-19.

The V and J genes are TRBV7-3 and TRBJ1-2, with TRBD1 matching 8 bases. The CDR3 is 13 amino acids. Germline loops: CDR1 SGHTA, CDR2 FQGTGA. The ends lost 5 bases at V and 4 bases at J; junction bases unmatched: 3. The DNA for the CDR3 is TGTGCCAGCAGCGACAGGGGTGGCTATGGCTACACCTTC. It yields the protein CASSDRGGYGYTF.

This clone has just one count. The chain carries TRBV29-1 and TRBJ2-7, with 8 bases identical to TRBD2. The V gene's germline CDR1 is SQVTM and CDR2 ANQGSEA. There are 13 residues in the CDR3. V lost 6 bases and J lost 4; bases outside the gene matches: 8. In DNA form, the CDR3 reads TGCAGCGTGACCGGGACTAGTTCTTACGAGCAGTACTTC. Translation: CSVTGTSSYEQYF.

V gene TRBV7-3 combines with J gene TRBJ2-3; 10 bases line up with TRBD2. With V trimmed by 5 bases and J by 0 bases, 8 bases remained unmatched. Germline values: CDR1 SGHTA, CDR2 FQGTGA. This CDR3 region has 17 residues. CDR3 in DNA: TGTGCCAGCAGCGTCGGGACTAGCGCTACTAGCACAGATACGCAGTATTTT. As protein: CASSVGTSATSTDTQYF.

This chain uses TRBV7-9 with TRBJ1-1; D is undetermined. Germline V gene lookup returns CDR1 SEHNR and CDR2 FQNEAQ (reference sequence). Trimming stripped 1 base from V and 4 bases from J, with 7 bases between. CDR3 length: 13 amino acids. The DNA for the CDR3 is TGTGCCAGCAGCTTAGGAACGGGCACTGAAGCTTTCTTT. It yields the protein CASSLGTGTEAFF.

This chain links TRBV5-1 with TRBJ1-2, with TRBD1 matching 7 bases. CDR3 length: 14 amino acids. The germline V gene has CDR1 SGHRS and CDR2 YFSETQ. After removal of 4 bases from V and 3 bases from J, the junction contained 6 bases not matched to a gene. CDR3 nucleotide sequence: TGCGCCAGCAGCGGCGGGACAGATTACTATGGCTACACCTTC. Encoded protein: CASSGGTDYYGYTF.

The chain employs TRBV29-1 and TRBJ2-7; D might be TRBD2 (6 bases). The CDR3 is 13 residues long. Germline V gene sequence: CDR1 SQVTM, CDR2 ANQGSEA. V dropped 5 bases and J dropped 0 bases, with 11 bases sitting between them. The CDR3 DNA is TGCAGCGTTACACGGGAGAACTCCTACGAGCAGTACTTC. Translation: CSVTRENSYEQYF.

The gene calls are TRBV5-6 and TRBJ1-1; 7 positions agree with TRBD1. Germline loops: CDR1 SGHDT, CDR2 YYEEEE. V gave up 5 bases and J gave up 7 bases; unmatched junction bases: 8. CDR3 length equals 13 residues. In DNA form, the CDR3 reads TGTGCCAGCAGGACAGGGTTTAAGAGTGAAGCTTTCTTT. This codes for CASRTGFKSEAFF.

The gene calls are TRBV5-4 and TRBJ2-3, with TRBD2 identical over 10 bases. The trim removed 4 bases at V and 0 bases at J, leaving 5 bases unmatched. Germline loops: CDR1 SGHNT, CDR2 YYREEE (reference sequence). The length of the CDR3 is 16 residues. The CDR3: CASSGETSGSTDTQYF. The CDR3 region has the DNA TGTGCCAGCAGCGGTGAGACTAGCGGGAGCACAGATACGCAGTATTTT.

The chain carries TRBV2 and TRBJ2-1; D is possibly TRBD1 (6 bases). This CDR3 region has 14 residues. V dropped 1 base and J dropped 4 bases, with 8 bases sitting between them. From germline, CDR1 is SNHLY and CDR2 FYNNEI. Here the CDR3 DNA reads TGTGCCAGCAGTGAAGGTAGGGGGTACAATGAGCAGTTCTTC. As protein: CASSEGRGYNEQFF.

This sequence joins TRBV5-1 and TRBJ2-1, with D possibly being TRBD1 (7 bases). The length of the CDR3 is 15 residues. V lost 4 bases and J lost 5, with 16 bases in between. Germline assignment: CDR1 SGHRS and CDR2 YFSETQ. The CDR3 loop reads CASSQGGLANNEQFF. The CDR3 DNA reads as TGCGCCAGCAGCCAGGGGGGTCTAGCGAACAATGAGCAGTTCTTC.

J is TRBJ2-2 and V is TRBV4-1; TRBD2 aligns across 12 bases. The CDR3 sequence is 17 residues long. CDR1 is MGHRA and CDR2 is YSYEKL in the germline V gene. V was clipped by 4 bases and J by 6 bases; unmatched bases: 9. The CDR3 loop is CASSRNGLAGSSGELFF. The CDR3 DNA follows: TGCGCCAGCAGCCGGAACGGACTAGCGGGATCCTCCGGGGAGCTGTTTTTT.